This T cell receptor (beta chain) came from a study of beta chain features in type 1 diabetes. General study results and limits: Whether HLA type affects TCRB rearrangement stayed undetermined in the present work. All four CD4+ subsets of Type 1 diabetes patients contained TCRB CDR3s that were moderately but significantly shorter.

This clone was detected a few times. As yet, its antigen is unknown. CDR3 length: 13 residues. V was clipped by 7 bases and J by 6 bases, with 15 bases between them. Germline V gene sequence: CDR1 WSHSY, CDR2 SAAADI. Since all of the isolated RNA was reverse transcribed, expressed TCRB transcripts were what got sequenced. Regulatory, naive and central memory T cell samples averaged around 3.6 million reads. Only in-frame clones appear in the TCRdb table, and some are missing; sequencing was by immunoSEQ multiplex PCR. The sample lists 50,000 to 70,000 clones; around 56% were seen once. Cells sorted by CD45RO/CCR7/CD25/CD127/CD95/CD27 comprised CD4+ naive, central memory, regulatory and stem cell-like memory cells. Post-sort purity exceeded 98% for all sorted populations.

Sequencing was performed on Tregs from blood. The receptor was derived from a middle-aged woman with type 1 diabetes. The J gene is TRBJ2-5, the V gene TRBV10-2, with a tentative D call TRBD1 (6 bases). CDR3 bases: TGCGCCAGCATGGGGCAGGGACAAAAGACCCAGTACTTC. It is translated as CASMGQGQKTQYF.